The sequence of this T cell receptor (beta chain) was determined in a study of blood T cell repertoires in COVID-19 (dated by TCRdb to 2018 to 2020). About the full investigation: Collaborator samples came from the United States, Italy and Spain and covered acute and convalescent phases of COVID-19. The material from the prospective study consisted of cDNA or gDNA derived from T cells, B-cell-depleted T cells, or PBMCs. Deeply sampled blood TCRbeta repertoires from subjects exposed to, actively infected with, or recovered from COVID-19 were included in the dataset. The repertoires were released in a freely available public database intended as a resource for research on the immune response to SARS-CoV-2. The samples were drawn from two sources: the first 160 participants of the ongoing ImmuneRACE study, and 1,000 to 1,500 subjects contributed by 6 global collaborators. The sample metadata nearly always contained a de-identified subject ID, COVID-19 status, age in years and sex. HLA class I and class II types, where available, came from metadata supplied by the sample provider rather than from assay-based typing.

General findings and caveats noted by the study authors: The amount of clinical and demographic metadata varied by source and participant and was provided uncurated.

Of note for this clone: The antigen it recognizes is unknown. Per-base qualities were not stored, and no clone one base away is much larger.

Whole blood was collected in K2EDTA tubes by collaborating institutions according to the institutions' own protocols. For TCRbeta analysis, collaborator samples were shipped as frozen whole blood, as isolated PBMCs, or as DNA extracted from either sample type. The CDR1 and CDR2 encoded by the germline V gene are SQVTM and ANQGSEA. After removal of 7 bases from V and 0 bases from J, the junction retains 2 bases not matched to a gene. Its CDR3 holds 12 amino acids, cysteine through phenylalanine. Solely the CDR3 DNA is kept, with 36 bases framed from the first base. TCRbeta CDR3 regions were amplified from genomic DNA by means of the immunoSEQ Assay, a bias-controlled multiplex PCR. The authors' pipeline ran thus. Within the assay, amplification of reference gene primers was used to estimate how many nucleated cells each sample contained. To quantify the absolute abundance of each unique TCRbeta CDR3 rearrangement, sequence reads were collapsed and filtered. For each sample, productive Simpson clonality was calculated as the square root of Simpson's diversity index across productive rearrangements. In its TCRdb copy, this immuneACCESS table keeps in-frame sequences only and misses some clones. Where compared with another copy, unresolved V genes explain less than half of these, and the others have no known cause. That table is the source of V, J and clone size, and D and trimming were worked out from the DNA. Within this sample are 85,000 to 90,000 clones, with approximately 86% of them counted one time only. The biggest ten clones account for about 1.2% of the sample.

The TCR was taken from a man older than 75 with active or convalescent COVID-19. Here the chain combines TRBV29-1 and TRBJ1-1; a stretch of 7 junction bases matches TRBD1. The specimen sequenced was peripheral blood. Read as DNA, the sequence is TGCAGCGGGGGACAGTTGAACACTGAAGCTTTCTTT. The resulting protein is CSGGQLNTEAFF.